This TCR beta chain was obtained from a study of shared clonotypes between healthy human individuals. Findings and limits, study-wide: Richness estimates generally favored naive over memory subsets.

CD45RA-negative memory and CD45RA+ naive subsets were split from the CD4+ cells. Sequencing used immunoSEQ multiplex PCR; TCRdb keeps in-frame clones, though not all of them. The sample carries 2,500,000 or so clones, around 90% recorded once. About this clone itself: Antigen specificity is unknown.

This TCR derives from a man aged 18 to 29 in good health. The source material was naive CD4+ T cells sorted from blood. Subset here: CD45RA+ positively selected.

CDR3 loop: CASGLGSVGNEQFF. CDR3 in DNA: TGTGCTAGTGGCCTCGGGTCGGTGGGTAATGAGCAGTTCTTC. The chain joins TRBV12-5 to TRBJ2-1; D is unclear. The CDR3 length is 14 residues. V lost 6 bases and J 7 bases, leaving 16 bases between the germline ends. Germline V gives CDR1 LGHNT, CDR2 FRNRAP.